The rows below give T cell receptor beta chains drawn from one sample of a study of blood T cell repertoires in COVID-19. The data were produced by immunoSEQ multiplex PCR, yet TCRdb's version contains in-frame clones alone and is incomplete. This table holds 95,000 to 100,000 clones, around 85% found once. The specimen sequenced was peripheral blood. The receptor set was obtained from a woman of 80 years or more with acute or convalescent COVID-19. Each CDR3 is given with its conserved first and last residue. The D gene is left open where the match is weak. The size of a clone is reported for some rows only, either as once, few or many, or as a class for expanded clones.

17	TRBJ1-6	.	few	TRBV7-9	CASSSSDRSSYNSPLHF	TGTGCCAGCAGCTCATCCGACAGGAGCTCCTATAATTCACCCCTCCACTTT
14	TRBJ2-7	TRBD2	.	TRBV27	CASRGTRPGGEQYF	TGTGCCAGCAGGGGGACCCGACCGGGGGGAGAGCAGTACTTC
14	TRBJ1-6	TRBD1	.	TRBV7-9	CASSPSDRDSPLHF	TGTGCCAGCAGCCCCTCGGACAGGGACTCACCCCTCCACTTT
18	TRBJ2-3	TRBD2	.	TRBV2	CASSGYVTGGKSTDTQYF	TGTGCCAGCAGTGGTTATGTAACGGGGGGTAAAAGCACAGATACGCAGTATTTT
16	TRBJ2-3	TRBD2	.	TRBV9	CASSTQWGGDTDTQYF	TGTGCCAGCAGCACACAGTGGGGGGGGGACACAGATACGCAGTATTTT
17	TRBJ2-5	TRBD2	.	TRBV4-1	CASSQGGLGTWRETQYF	TGCGCCAGCAGCCAAGGGGGACTAGGGACGTGGAGGGAGACCCAGTACTTC
14	TRBJ1-3	.	.	TRBV5-1	CASSAGSSGNTIYF	TGCGCCAGCAGCGCGGGAAGCTCTGGAAACACCATATATTTT
14	TRBJ1-3	.	.	TRBV20-1	CSASSLNSGNTIYF	TGCAGTGCTAGTTCACTCAACTCTGGAAACACCATATATTTT
13	TRBJ1-2	.	once	TRBV5-4	CASSLWGGDGYTF	TGTGCCAGCAGCTTGTGGGGGGGCGACGGCTACACCTTC
13	TRBJ1-1	.	few	TRBV28	CASKAGVPAEAFF	TGTGCCAGCAAAGCCGGGGTTCCGGCTGAAGCTTTCTTT
16	TRBJ2-2	.	.	TRBV7-3	CASSLTQAANTGELFF	TGTGCCAGCAGCTTAACGCAGGCAGCGAACACCGGGGAGCTGTTTTTT
15	TRBJ2-2	.	once	TRBV6-2/TRBV6-3	CASSSDSPTTGELFF	TGTGCCAGCAGCTCTGACAGCCCGACCACCGGGGAGCTGTTTTTT
12	TRBJ1-1	.	few	TRBV10-3	CAISYQSTEAFF	TGTGCCATCAGTTATCAGTCCACTGAAGCTTTCTTT
13	TRBJ2-5	.	.	TRBV24-1	CATSEGAQETQYF	TGTGCCACCAGTGAAGGGGCCCAAGAGACCCAGTACTTC
14	TRBJ2-3	TRBD1	.	TRBV5-4	CASSLGGLTDTQYF	TGTGCCAGCAGCTTAGGGGGCCTCACAGATACGCAGTATTTT
16	TRBJ2-2	.	.	TRBV18	CASSPPTRGATGELFF	TGTGCCAGCTCACCCCCAACCAGGGGGGCCACCGGGGAGCTGTTTTTT
14	TRBJ2-3	.	.	TRBV25-1	CASSDYLSTDTQYF	TGTGCCAGCAGTGACTATCTTAGCACAGATACGCAGTATTTT
15	TRBJ1-1	.	once	TRBV28	CASSLAQEVRTEAFF	TGTGCCAGCAGTTTAGCCCAGGAGGTGAGAACTGAAGCTTTCTTT
15	TRBJ2-1	TRBD1	.	TRBV7-8	CASSPGGHSYNEQFF	TGTGCCAGCAGCCCAGGGGGTCACTCCTACAATGAGCAGTTCTTC